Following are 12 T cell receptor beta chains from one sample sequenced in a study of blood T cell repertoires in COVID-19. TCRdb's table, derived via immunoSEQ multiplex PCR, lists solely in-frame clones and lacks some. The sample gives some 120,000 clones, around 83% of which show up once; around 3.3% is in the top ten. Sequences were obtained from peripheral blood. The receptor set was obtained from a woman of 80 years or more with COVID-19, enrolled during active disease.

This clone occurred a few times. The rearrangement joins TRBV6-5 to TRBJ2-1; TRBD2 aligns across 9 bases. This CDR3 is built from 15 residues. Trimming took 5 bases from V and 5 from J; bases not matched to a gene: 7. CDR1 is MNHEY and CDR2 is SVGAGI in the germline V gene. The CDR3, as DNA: TGTGCCAGCAGTCGGACTAGCGCCACGCACAATGAGCAGTTCTTC. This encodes CASSRTSATHNEQFF.

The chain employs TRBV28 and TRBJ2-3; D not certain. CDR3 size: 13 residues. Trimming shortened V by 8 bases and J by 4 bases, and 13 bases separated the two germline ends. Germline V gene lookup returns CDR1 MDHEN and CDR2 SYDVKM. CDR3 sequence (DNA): TGTGCCAGCCGTGTCAGAGGAGCAGATACGCAGTATTTT. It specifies CASRVRGADTQYF.

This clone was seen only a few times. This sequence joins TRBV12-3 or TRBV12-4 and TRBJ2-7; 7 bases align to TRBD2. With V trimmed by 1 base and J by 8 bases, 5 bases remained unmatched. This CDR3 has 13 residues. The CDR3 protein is CASSLEGRAQQYF. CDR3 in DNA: TGTGCCAGCAGTTTAGAGGGGAGGGCCCAGCAGTACTTC.

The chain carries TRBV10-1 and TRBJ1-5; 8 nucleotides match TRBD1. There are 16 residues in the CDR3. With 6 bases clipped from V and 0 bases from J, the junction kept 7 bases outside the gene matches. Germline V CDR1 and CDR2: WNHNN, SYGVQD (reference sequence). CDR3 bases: TGCGCCAGCAGCGACAGGGGTAATTATAGCAATCAGCCCCAGCATTTT. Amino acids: CASSDRGNYSNQPQHF.

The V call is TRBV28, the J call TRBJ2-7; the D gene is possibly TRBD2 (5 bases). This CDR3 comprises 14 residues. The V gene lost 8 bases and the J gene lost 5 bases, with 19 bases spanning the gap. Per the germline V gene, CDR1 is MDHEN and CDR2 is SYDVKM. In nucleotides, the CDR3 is TGTGCCAGCGCTACCAGGCGGAGGATCCACGAGCAGTACTTC. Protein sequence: CASATRRRIHEQYF.

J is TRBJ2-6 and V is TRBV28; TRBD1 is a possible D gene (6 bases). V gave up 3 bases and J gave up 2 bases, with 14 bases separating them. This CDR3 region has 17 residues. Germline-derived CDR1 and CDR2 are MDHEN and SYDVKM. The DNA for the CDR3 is TGTGCCAGCAGTTTCAATGTACAGGGTGCTGGGGCCAACGTCCTGACTTTC. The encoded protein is CASSFNVQGAGANVLTF. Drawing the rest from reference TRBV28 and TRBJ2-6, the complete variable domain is DVKVTQSSRYLVKRTGEKVFLECVQDMDHENMFWYRQDPGLGLRLIYFSYDVKMKEKGDIPEGYSVSREKKERFSLILESASTNQTSMYLCASSFNVQGAGANVLTFGAGSRLTVL.

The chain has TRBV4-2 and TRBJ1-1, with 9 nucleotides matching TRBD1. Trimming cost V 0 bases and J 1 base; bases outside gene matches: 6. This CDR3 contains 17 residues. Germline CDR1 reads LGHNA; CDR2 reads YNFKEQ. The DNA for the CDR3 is TGTGCCAGCAGCCAAGACCCCTTACAGGGGGCGAACACTGAAGCTTTCTTT. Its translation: CASSQDPLQGANTEAFF.

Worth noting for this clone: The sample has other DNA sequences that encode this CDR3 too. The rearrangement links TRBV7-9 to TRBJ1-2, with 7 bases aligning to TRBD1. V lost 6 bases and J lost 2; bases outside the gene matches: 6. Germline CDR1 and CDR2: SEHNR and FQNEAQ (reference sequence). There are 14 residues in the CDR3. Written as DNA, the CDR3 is TGTGCCAGCAGTCTTCAGACAGGGAACTATGGCTACACCTTC. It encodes CASSLQTGNYGYTF.

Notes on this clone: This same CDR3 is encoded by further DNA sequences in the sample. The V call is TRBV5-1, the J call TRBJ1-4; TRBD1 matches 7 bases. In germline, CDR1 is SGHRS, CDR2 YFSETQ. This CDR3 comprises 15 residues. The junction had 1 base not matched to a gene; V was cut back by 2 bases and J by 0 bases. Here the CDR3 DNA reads TGCGCCAGCAGCTTAGGGGGCGCAACTAATGAAAAACTGTTTTTT. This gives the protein CASSLGGATNEKLFF.

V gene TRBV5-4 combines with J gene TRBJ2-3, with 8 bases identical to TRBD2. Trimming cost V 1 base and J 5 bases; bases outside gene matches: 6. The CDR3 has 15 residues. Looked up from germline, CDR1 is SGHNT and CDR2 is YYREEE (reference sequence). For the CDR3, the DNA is TGTGCCAGCAGCTTGAGGGCGGGAGGCGTAGATACGCAGTATTTT. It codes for CASSLRAGGVDTQYF.

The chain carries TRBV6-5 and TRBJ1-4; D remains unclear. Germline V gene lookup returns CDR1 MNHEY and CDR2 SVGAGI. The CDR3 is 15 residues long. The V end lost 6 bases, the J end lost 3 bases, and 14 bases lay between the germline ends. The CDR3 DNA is TGTGCCAGCAGCGAGGAGGGAAGGGCTAATGAAAAACTGTTTTTT. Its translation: CASSEEGRANEKLFF.

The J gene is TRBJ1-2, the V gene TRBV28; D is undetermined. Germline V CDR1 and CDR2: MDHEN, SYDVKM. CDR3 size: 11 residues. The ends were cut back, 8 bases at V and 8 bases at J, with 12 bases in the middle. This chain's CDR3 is CASAYSGGYTF. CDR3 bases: TGTGCCAGCGCCTACAGCGGGGGCTACACCTTC.